Described below is a single T cell receptor (delta chain) sequence and its context. Its antigen is undetermined. V was pared by 0 bases and J by 0 bases, with 20 bases between. This CDR3 has 19 amino acids. CDR1 and CDR2 from the germline V gene are TSWWSYY and QGS. This specimen belongs to a study of Vδ1+ human thymocytes. Study outcomes and limitations: Thymic TRG and TRD repertoires appeared highly polyclonal, with Gaussian CDR3 length distributions. Bulk repertoire data may be misinterpreted because of unexpected Vdelta2 sequences.

Sequences come from RNA converted to cDNA by reverse transcription. Multiplex PCR used pooled V-gene forward primers and a constant-region reverse primer to amplify CDR3s. TCRdb reprocessed the multiplex PCR reads using CATT. This table has 45,000 to 60,000 delta-chain clones, roughly 15% appearing once. Alphabeta T cells were depleted, then CD3+ Vdelta1+ Vdelta2- thymocytes were FACS-sorted. The chain is built from TRDV1 and TRDJ1; a possible D gene is TRDD3 (6 bases). The TCR comes from a girl in the first two years of life who had congenital heart surgery. Sequencing was done on a sample of Vdelta1+ gamma-delta thymocytes from the thymus. The subset: FACS-sorted CD3+ TCRalphabeta- TCRVdelta1+ TCRVdelta2- thymocytes. The CDR3 is CALGELPTGIPPDTDKLIF. The CDR3, as DNA: TGTGCTCTTGGGGAACTACCCACGGGGATCCCGCCGGACACCGATAAACTCATCTTT.